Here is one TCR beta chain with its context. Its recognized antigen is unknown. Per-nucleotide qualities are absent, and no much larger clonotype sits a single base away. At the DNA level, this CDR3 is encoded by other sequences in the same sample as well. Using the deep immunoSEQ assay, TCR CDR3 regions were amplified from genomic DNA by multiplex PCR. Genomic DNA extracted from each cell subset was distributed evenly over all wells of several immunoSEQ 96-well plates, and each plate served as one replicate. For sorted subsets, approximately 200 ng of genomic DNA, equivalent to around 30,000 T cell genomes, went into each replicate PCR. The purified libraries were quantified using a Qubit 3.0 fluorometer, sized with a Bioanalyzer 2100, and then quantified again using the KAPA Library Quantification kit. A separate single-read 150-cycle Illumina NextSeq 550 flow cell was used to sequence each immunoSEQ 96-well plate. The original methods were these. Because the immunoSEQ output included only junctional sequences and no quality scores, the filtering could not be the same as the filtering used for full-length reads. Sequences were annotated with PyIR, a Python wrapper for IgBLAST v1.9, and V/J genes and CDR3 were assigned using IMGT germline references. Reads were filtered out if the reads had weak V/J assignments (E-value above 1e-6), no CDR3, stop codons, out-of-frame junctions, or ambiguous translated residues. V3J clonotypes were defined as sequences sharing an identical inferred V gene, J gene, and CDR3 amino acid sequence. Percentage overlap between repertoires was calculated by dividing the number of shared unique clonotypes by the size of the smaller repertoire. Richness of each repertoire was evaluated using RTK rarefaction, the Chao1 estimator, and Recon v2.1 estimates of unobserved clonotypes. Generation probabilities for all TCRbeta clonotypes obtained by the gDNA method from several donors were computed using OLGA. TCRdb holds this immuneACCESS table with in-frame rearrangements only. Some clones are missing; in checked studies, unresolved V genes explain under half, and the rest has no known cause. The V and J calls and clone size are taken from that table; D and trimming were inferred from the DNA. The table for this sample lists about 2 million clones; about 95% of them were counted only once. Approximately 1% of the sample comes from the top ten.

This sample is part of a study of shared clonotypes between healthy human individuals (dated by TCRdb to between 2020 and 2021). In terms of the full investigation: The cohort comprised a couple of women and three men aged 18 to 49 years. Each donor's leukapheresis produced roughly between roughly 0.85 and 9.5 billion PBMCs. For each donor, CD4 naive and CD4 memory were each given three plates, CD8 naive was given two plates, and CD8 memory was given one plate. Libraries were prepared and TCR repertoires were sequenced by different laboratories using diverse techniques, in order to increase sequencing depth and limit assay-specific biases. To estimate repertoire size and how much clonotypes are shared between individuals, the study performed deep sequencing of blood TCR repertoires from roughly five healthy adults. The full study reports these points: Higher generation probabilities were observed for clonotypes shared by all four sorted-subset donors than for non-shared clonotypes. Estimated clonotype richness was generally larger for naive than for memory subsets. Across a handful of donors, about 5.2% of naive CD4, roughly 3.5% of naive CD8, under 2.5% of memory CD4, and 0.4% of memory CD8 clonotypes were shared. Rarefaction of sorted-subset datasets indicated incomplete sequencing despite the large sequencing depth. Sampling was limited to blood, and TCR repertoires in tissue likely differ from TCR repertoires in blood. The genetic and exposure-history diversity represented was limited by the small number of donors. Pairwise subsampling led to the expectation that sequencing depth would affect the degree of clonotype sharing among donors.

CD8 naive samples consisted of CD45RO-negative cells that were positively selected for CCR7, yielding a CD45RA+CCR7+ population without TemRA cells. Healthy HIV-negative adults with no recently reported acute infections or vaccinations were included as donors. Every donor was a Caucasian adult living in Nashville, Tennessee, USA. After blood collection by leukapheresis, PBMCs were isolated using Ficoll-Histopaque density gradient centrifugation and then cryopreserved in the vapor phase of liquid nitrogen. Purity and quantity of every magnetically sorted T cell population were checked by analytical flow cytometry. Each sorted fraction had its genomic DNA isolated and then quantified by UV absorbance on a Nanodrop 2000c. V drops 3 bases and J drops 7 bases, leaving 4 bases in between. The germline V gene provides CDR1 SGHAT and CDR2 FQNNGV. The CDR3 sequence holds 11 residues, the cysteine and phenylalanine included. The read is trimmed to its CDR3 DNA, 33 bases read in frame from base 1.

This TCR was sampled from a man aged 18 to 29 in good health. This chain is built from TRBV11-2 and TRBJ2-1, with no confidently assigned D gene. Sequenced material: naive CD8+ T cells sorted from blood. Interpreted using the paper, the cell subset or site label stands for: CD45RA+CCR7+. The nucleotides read TGTGCCAGCAGCTTCTTAAATGAGCAGTTCTTC. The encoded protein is CASSFLNEQFF.